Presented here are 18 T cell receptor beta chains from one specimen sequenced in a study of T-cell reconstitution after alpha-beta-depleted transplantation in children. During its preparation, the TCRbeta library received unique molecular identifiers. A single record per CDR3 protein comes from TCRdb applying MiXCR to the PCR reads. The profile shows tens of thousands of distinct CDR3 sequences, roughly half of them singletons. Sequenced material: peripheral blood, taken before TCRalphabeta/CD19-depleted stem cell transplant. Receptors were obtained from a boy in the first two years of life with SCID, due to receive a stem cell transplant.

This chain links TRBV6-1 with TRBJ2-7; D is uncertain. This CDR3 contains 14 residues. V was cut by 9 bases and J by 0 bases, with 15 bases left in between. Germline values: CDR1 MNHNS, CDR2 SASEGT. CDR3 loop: CASMWQPSSYEQYF. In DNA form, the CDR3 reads TGTGCCAGTATGTGGCAGCCTAGCTCCTACGAGCAGTACTTC.

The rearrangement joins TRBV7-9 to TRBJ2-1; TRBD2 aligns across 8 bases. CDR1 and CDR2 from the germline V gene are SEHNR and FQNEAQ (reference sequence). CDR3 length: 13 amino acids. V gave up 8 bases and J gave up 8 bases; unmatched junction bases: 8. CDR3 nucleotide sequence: TGTGCCAGCGGCCTCACTAGCGGCTATGAGCAGTTCTTC. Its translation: CASGLTSGYEQFF.

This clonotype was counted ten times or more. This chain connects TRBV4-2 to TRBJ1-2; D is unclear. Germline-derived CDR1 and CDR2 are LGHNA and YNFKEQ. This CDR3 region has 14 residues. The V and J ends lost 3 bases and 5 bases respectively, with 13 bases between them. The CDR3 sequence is CASSQDGLTYGYTF. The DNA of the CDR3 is TGTGCCAGCAGCCAGGACGGTTTGACGTATGGCTACACCTTC.

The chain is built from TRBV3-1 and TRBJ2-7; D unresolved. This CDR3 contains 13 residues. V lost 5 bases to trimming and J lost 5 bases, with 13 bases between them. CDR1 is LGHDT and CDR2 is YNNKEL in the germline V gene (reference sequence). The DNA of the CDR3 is TGTGCCAGCAGCGCAATGGTCGCAGACGAGCAGTACTTC. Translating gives CASSAMVADEQYF.

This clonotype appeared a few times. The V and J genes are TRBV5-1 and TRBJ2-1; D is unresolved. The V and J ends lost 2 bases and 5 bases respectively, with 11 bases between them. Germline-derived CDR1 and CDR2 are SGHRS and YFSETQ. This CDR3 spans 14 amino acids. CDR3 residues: CASSFVTTHNEQFF. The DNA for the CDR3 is TGCGCCAGCAGCTTTGTGACGACCCACAATGAGCAGTTCTTC.

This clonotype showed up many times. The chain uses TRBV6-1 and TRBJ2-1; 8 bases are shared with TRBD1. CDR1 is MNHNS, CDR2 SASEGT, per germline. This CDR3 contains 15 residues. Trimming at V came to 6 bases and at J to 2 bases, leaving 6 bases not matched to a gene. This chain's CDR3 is CASSSMTGAYNEQFF. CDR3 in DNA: TGTGCCAGCAGCTCGATGACAGGGGCCTACAATGAGCAGTTCTTC.

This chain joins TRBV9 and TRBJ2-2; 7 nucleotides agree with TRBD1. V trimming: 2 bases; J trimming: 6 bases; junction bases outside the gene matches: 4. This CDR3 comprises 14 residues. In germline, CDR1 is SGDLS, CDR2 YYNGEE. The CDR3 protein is CASSVAQGSGELFF. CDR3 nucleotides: TGTGCCAGCAGCGTTGCACAGGGGTCCGGGGAGCTGTTTTTT.

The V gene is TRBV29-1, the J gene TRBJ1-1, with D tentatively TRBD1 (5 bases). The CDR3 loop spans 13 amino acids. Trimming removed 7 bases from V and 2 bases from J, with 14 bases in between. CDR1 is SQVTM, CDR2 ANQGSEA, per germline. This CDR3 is CSGRGWGNTEAFF. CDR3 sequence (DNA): TGCAGCGGAAGAGGATGGGGCAACACTGAAGCTTTCTTT.

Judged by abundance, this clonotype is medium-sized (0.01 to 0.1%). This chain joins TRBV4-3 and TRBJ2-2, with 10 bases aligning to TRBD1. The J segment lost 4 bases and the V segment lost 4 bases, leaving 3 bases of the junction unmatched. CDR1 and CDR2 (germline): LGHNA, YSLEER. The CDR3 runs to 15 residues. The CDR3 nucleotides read TGCGCCAGCAGCCCCGGGACAGGGGTCACCGGGGAGCTGTTTTTT. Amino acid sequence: CASSPGTGVTGELFF.

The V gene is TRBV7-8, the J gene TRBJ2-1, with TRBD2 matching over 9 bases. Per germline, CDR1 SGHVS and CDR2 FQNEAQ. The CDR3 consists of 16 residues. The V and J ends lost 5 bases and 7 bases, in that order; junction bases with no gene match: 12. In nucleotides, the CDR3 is TGTGCCAGCAGCCCAAGAGCGGGAGGCTTATTTAATGAGCAGTTCTTC. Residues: CASSPRAGGLFNEQFF.

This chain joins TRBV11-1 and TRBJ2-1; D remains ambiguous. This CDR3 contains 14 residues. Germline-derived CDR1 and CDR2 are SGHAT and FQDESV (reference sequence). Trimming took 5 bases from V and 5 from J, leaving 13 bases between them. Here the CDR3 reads CASSVSFKDNEQFF. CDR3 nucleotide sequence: TGTGCCAGCAGCGTCTCGTTCAAAGACAATGAGCAGTTCTTC.

Written as DNA, the CDR3 is TGCGCCAGCAGCTCCGAGAGGGGGACGGTGAACACTGAAGCTTTCTTT. It is translated as CASSSERGTVNTEAFF. The V gene is TRBV5-1, the J gene TRBJ1-1, with D perhaps TRBD1 (6 bases). The germline V gene encodes CDR1 SGHRS and CDR2 YFSETQ. The CDR3 consists of 16 residues. V lost 3 bases and J lost 0, with 15 bases in between.

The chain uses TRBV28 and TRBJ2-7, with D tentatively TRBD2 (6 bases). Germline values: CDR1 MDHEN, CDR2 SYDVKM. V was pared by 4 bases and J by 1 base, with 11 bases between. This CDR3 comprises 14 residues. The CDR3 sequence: CASSSRLDSYEQYF. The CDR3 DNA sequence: TGTGCCAGCAGTTCCCGACTAGATTCCTACGAGCAGTACTTC. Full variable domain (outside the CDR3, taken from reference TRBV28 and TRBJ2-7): DVKVTQSSRYLVKRTGEKVFLECVQDMDHENMFWYRQDPGLGLRLIYFSYDVKMKEKGDIPEGYSVSREKKERFSLILESASTNQTSMYLCASSSRLDSYEQYFGPGTRLTVT.

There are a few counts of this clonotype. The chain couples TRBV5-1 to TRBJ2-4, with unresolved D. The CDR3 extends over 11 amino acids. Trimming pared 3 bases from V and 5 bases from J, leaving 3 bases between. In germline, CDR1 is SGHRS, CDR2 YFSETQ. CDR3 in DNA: TGCGCCAGCAGCTCGGAAAACATTCAGTACTTC. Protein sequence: CASSSENIQYF. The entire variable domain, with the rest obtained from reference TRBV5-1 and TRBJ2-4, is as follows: KAGVTQTPRYLIKTRGQQVTLSCSPISGHRSVSWYQQTPGQGLQFLFEYFSETQRNKGNFPGRFSGRQFSNSRSEMNVSTLELGDSALYLCASSSENIQYFGAGTRLSVL.

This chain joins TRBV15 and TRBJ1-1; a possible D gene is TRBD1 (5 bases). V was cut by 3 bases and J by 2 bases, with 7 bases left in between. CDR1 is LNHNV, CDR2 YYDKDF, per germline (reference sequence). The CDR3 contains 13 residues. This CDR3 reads CATSRGVNTEAFF. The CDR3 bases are TGTGCCACCAGCAGGGGGGTAAACACTGAAGCTTTCTTT.

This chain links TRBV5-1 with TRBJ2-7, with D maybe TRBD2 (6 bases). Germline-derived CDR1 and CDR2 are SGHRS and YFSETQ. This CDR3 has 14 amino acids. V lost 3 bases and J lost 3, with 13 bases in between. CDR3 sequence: CASSSWGDFYEQYF. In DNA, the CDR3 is TGCGCCAGCAGCTCCTGGGGGGATTTCTACGAGCAGTACTTC.

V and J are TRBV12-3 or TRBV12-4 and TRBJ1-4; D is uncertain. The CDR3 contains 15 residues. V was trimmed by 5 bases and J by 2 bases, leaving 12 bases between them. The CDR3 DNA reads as TGTGCCAGCAGTCCTAAGCCAGGCACTAATGAAAAACTGTTTTTT. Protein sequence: CASSPKPGTNEKLFF.

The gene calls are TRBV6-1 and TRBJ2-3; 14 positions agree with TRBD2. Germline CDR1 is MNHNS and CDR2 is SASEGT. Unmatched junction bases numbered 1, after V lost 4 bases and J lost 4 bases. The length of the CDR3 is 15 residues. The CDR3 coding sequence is TGTGCCAGCAGTGGACTAGCGGGGGGGCCAGATACGCAGTATTTT. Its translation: CASSGLAGGPDTQYF.